This TCR beta chain was retrieved from a study of T cell responses to AZD1222 COVID-19 vaccine. Broader study findings: Scientists sampled the repertoires only once the peak T cell response had passed. Spike as a whole was targeted by vaccine-associated CD4 TCRs, dominant at 160-218 and 743-854. Donor demographics were predominantly white British with a female majority; clonal diversity may be underestimated. Unmutated variant regions are reportedly targeted by nearly half of spike-specific TCRs.

A word on this clone: Its specificity is unknown.

Measured with immunoSEQ multiplex PCR; TCRdb has only the in-frame clones, and not every one. The sample lists over 100,000 clones, 90% occurring once. V lost 5 bases and J lost 1, with 11 bases in between. The CDR3 runs 14 residues. Germline assignment: CDR1 MNHEY and CDR2 SMNVEV (reference sequence). This chain joins TRBV27 and TRBJ1-1; D is ambiguous. The receptor was isolated from an adult in good health. The source material was peripheral blood, sampled on day 0 of AZD1222 vaccination. As DNA, the CDR3 is TGTGCCAGCAGTCCAAGGTCCAGGAACACTGAAGCTTTCTTT. Protein: CASSPRSRNTEAFF.